The entry below gives a single T cell receptor beta chain sequence along with its context. The authors distributed each subset's genomic DNA evenly over several immunoSEQ plates. As originally analysed: ImmunoSEQ output lacked quality scores and full-length reads, limiting matched filtering. Assay used: immunoSEQ multiplex PCR; TCRdb lists only in-frame clones, some missing. D and trimming were read from the DNA, whereas the V and J calls and clone size are those reported in that table. This sample carries hundreds of thousands of clones, 70% to 80% of them seen once, and the ten largest clones take about 12%. Everyone who donated was a Caucasian adult who lived in Nashville, Tennessee. Germline-derived CDR1 and CDR2 are MNHNS and SASEGT. This CDR3 has 14 residues. Germline trimming cut 7 bases from V and 5 bases from J; bases unmatched to any gene: 9. This specimen belongs to a study of shared clonotypes between healthy human individuals.

Sequencing was done on a sample of PBMCs. V usage is TRBV6-1 and J usage is TRBJ2-7; the match to TRBD2 covers 9 bases. The source is a woman between 35 and 50 years old in good health. Some clones in this sample may be carry-over from other donors' samples. The CDR3 DNA is TGTGCCAGCACCCGGAGCGGGAGGATCGACGAGCAGTACTTC. Its protein is CASTRSGRIDEQYF.